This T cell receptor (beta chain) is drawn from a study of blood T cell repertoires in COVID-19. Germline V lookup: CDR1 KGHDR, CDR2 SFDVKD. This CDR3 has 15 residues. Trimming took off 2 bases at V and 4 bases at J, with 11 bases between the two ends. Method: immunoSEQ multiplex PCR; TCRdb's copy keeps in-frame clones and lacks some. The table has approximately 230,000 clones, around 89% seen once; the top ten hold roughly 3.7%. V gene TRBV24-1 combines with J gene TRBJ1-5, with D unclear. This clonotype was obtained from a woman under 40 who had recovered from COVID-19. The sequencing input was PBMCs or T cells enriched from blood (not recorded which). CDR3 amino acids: CATSDSRAGNQPQHF. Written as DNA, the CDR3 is TGTGCCACCAGTGATTCCCGTGCGGGGAATCAGCCCCAGCATTTT.